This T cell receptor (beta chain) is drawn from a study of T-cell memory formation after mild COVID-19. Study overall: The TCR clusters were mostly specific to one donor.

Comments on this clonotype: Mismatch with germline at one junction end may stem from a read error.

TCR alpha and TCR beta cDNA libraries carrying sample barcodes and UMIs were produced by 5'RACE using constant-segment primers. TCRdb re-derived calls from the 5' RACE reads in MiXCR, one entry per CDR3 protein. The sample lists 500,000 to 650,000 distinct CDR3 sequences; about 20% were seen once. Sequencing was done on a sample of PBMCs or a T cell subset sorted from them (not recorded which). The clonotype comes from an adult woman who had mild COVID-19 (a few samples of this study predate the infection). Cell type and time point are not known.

CDR3 region: CASSEDRDEQFF. DNA of the CDR3: TGTGCCAGCAGCGAAGACAGGGATGAGCAGTTCTTC. The rearrangement joins TRBV2 to TRBJ2-1; 7 nucleotides align to TRBD1. Germline CDR1 is SNHLY and CDR2 is FYNNEI. This CDR3 is built from 12 residues.